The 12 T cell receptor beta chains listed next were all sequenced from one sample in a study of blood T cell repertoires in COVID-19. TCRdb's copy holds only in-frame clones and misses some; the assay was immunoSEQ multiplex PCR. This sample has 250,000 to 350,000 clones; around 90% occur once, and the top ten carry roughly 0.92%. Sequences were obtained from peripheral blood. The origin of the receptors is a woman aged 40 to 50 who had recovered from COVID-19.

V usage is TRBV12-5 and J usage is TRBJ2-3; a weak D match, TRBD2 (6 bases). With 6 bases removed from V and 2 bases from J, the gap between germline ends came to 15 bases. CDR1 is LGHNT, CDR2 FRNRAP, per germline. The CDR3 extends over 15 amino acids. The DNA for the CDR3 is TGTGCTAGTGGCCCAGCGGGCTCCAACACAGATACGCAGTATTTT. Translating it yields CASGPAGSNTDTQYF.

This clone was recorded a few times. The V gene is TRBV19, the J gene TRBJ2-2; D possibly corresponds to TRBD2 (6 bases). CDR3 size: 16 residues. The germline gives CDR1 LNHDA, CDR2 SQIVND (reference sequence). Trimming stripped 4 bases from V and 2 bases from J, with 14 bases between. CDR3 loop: CASSKLSGTNTGELFF. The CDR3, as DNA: TGTGCCAGTAGTAAACTATCCGGGACTAACACCGGGGAGCTGTTTTTT. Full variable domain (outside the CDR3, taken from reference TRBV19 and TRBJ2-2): DGGITQSPKYLFRKEGQNVTLSCEQNLNHDAMYWYRQDPGQGLRLIYYSQIVNDFQKGDIAEGYSVSREKKESFPLTVTSAQKNPTAFYLCASSKLSGTNTGELFFGEGSRLTVL.

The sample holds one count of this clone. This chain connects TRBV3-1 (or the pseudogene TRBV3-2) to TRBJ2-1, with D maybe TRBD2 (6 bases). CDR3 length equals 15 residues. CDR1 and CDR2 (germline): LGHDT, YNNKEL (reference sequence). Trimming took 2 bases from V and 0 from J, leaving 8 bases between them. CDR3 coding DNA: TGTGCCAGCAGCCAATCGGAGGGCTCCTACAATGAGCAGTTCTTC. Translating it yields CASSQSEGSYNEQFF.

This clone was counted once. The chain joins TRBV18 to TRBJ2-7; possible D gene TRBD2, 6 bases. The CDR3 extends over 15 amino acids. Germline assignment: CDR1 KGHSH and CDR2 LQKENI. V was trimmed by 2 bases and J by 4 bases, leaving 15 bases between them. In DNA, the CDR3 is TGTGCCAGCTCACCAGTTATGGGACTTGGGTACGAGCAGTACTTC. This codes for CASSPVMGLGYEQYF.

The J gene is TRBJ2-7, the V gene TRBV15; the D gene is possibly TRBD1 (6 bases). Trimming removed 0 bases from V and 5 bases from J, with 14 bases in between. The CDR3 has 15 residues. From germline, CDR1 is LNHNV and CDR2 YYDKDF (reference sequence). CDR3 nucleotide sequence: TGTGCCACCAGCAGAGACAGGGGCCCCGGACACGAGCAGTACTTC. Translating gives CATSRDRGPGHEQYF.

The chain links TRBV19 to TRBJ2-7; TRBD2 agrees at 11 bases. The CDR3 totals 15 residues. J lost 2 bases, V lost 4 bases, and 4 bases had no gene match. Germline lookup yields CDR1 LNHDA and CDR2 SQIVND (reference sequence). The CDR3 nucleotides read TGTGCCAGTAGTAAGCCGGGACTAGCGGCCTACGAGCAGTACTTC. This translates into CASSKPGLAAYEQYF.

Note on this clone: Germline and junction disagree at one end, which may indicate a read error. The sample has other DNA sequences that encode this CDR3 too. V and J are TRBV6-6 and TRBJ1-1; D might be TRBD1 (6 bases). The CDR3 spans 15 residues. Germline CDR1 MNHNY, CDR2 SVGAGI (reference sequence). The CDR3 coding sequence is TGTGCCAGCAACACGTTAGGGGGATCGAACACTGAGGCTTTCTTT. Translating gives CASNTLGGSNTEAFF.

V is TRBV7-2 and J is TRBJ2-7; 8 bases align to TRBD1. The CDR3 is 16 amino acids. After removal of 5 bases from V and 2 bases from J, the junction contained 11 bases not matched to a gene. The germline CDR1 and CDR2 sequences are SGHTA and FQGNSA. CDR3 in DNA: TGTGCCAGCAGCCAGCAGGGGGCTGGGGCTACCTACGAGCAGTACTTC. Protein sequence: CASSQQGAGATYEQYF.

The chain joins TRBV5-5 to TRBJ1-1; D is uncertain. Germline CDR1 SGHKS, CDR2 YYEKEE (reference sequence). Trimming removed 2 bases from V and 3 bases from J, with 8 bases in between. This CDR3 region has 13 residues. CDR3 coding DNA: TGTGCCAGCAGCTTATCGAGGGACACTGAAGCTTTCTTT. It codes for CASSLSRDTEAFF.

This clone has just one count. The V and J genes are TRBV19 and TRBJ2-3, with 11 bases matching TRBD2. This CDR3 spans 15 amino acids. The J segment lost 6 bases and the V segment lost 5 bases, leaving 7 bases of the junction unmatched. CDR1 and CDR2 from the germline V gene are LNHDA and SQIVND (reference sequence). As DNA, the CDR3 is TGTGCCAGTAGTGCCTTAGCGGGGGGGGCGGATACGCAGTATTTT. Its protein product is CASSALAGGADTQYF.

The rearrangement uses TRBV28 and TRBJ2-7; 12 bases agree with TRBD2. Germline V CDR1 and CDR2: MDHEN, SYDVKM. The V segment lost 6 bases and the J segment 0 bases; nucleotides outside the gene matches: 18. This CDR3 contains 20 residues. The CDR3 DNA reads TGTGCCAGCAGCTACGAAACACTTGGGACTAGCGGGCTTAGCTCCTACGAGCAGTACTTC. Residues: CASSYETLGTSGLSSYEQYF.

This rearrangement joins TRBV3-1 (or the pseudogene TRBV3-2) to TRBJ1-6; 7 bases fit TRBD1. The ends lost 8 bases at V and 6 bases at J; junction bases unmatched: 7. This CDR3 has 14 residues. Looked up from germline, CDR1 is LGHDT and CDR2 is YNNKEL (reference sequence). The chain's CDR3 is CASQRQGGNSPLHF. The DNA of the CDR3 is TGTGCCAGCCAAAGACAGGGAGGTAATTCACCCCTCCACTTT.